This passage covers 25 T cell receptor beta chains from one sample sequenced in a study of shared clonotypes between healthy human individuals. Clones were sequenced by immunoSEQ multiplex PCR, and TCRdb holds only the in-frame ones, with some missing. Here the sample spans about 2.1 million clones, around 95% being singletons. In the naive CD8 group, cells lacked CD45RO and were positively selected for CCR7, so terminally differentiated effector memory CD45RA+ cells were left out. Sequencing input: naive CD8+ T cells from PBMCs. These receptor sequences come from a young man in good health. Some clones in this sample may be carry-over from other donors' samples.

Concerning this clone: The sample has other DNA sequences that encode this CDR3 too. The gene calls are TRBV28 and TRBJ1-1, with D uncertain. V was cut by 2 bases and J by 3 bases, with 10 bases left in between. The germline CDR1 and CDR2 sequences are MDHEN and SYDVKM. The CDR3 loop spans 14 amino acids. The CDR3 DNA reads as TGTGCCAGCAGTTTAGTGCAAGGATACACTGAAGCTTTCTTT. It yields the protein CASSLVQGYTEAFF. The whole variable domain, filled in from reference TRBV28 and TRBJ1-1, reads DVKVTQSSRYLVKRTGEKVFLECVQDMDHENMFWYRQDPGLGLRLIYFSYDVKMKEKGDIPEGYSVSREKKERFSLILESASTNQTSMYLCASSLVQGYTEAFFGQGTRLTVV.

The chain is built from TRBV27 and TRBJ2-5, with a weak D call TRBD2 (6 bases). Trimming took off 0 bases at V and 4 bases at J, with 18 bases between the two ends. Germline CDR1 and CDR2: MNHEY and SMNVEV (reference sequence). The CDR3 has 17 residues. The CDR3 nucleotides are TGTGCCAGCAGTTTATCCCTTCCCGGGAGCGCGGCAGAGACCCAGTACTTC. Translation gives CASSLSLPGSAAETQYF.

The chain is built from TRBV2 and TRBJ2-3; TRBD1 might be the D (5 bases). The CDR3 consists of 16 residues. Germline CDR1 and CDR2: SNHLY and FYNNEI. V lost 6 bases to trimming and J lost 1 base, with 17 bases between them. The CDR3 nucleotides read TGTGCCAGCAGGGAGAAGACAGTTCTAGGCACAGATACGCAGTATTTT. Translating it yields CASREKTVLGTDTQYF. Complete variable domain (other parts from reference TRBV2 and TRBJ2-3): EPEVTQTPSHQVTQMGQEVILRCVPISNHLYFYWYRQILGQKVEFLVSFYNNEISEKSEIFDDQFSVERPDGSNFTLKIRSTKLEDSAMYFCASREKTVLGTDTQYFGPGTRLTVL.

The chain carries TRBV29-1 and TRBJ2-7; the D is unclear. The germline V gene has CDR1 SQVTM and CDR2 ANQGSEA. There are 9 residues in the CDR3. In nucleotides, the CDR3 is TGCAGATATTACTACGAGCAGTACTTC. Amino acids: CRYYYEQYF.

The genes are TRBV27 and TRBJ1-1; D unresolved. Trimming cost V 3 bases and J 5 bases, with 10 bases left between them. This CDR3 contains 13 residues. Germline V gene data show CDR1 as MNHEY and CDR2 as SMNVEV (reference sequence). The CDR3 DNA sequence: TGTGCCAGCAGTTTGGGCAGTAAGACTGAAGCTTTCTTT. Encoded protein: CASSLGSKTEAFF.

The CDR3 spells CAISQPGPSREQFF. The CDR3 bases are TGTGCCATCAGTCAACCGGGCCCCTCGCGGGAGCAGTTCTTC. The rearrangement links TRBV10-3 to TRBJ2-1; D is unclear. Germline V gene sequence: CDR1 ENHRY, CDR2 SYGVKD. The CDR3 is made up of 14 amino acids. The ends were cut back, 5 bases at V and 10 bases at J, with 18 bases in the middle.

The chain recombines TRBV9 with TRBJ2-7, with 9 bases lining up with TRBD2. The J segment lost 1 base and the V segment lost 3 bases, leaving 5 bases of the junction unmatched. In germline, CDR1 is SGDLS, CDR2 YYNGEE. This CDR3 spans 15 amino acids. CDR3 sequence: CASSEQGLASYEQYF. The CDR3 region has the DNA TGTGCCAGCAGCGAACAGGGACTAGCATCCTACGAGCAGTACTTC.

The chain employs TRBV27 and TRBJ2-7; D is ambiguous. Trimming removed 6 bases at V and 0 bases at J, with 15 bases between. Germline values: CDR1 MNHEY, CDR2 SMNVEV (reference sequence). The length of the CDR3 is 15 residues. The CDR3 nucleotides read TGTGCCAGCAGGCTACGTCAGGCGAGCTCCTACGAGCAGTACTTC. Encoded protein: CASRLRQASSYEQYF.

This sequence joins TRBV28 and TRBJ2-1; 7 nucleotides match TRBD1. With 2 bases clipped from V and 7 bases from J, the junction kept 2 bases outside the gene matches. Germline CDR1 is MDHEN and CDR2 is SYDVKM. This CDR3 comprises 13 residues. CDR3 residues: CASSLHRGNEQFF. The CDR3 DNA reads as TGTGCCAGCAGTTTACACAGGGGAAATGAGCAGTTCTTC. Looking up the rest from reference TRBV28 and TRBJ2-1 gives the full variable domain: DVKVTQSSRYLVKRTGEKVFLECVQDMDHENMFWYRQDPGLGLRLIYFSYDVKMKEKGDIPEGYSVSREKKERFSLILESASTNQTSMYLCASSLHRGNEQFFGPGTRLTVL.

The gene calls are TRBV28 and TRBJ2-7, with TRBD2 as a possible D gene (5 bases). There are 15 residues in the CDR3. Trimming took off 3 bases at V and 2 bases at J, with 14 bases between the two ends. Germline V lookup: CDR1 MDHEN, CDR2 SYDVKM. Here the CDR3 reads CASSFDEGTPYEQYF. The CDR3 DNA reads as TGTGCCAGCAGTTTCGATGAGGGCACCCCCTACGAGCAGTACTTC.

The J gene is TRBJ2-7, the V gene TRBV5-6; 8 positions match TRBD2. V gave up 3 bases and J gave up 7 bases; unmatched junction bases: 6. CDR3 length equals 13 residues. The germline gives CDR1 SGHDT, CDR2 YYEEEE. CDR3 in amino acids: CASSWGLVDEQYF. DNA for the CDR3: TGTGCCAGCAGCTGGGGACTAGTCGATGAGCAGTACTTC. The variable domain in full, completed from reference TRBV5-6 and TRBJ2-7, reads DAGVTQSPTHLIKTRGQQVTLRCSPKSGHDTVSWYQQALGQGPQFIFQYYEEEERQRGNFPDRFSGHQFPNYSSELNVNALLLGDSALYLCASSWGLVDEQYFGPGTRLTVT.

The V call is TRBV4-1, the J call TRBJ2-1, with 8 bases matching TRBD2. Germline V lookup: CDR1 MGHRA, CDR2 YSYEKL. The CDR3 has 14 residues. The V segment lost 3 bases and the J segment 8 bases; nucleotides outside the gene matches: 6. CDR3 bases: TGCGCCAGCAGCCAGCGACTAGCGCCAGATGAGCAGTTCTTC. Translating it yields CASSQRLAPDEQFF.

This rearrangement joins TRBV6-1 to TRBJ2-7; D unresolved. This CDR3 spans 14 amino acids. Trimming shortened V by 3 bases and J by 0 bases, and 9 bases separated the two germline ends. Germline CDR1 and CDR2: MNHNS and SASEGT. The CDR3: CASSDLAFSYEQYF. CDR3 nucleotides: TGTGCCAGCAGTGATCTTGCCTTCTCCTACGAGCAGTACTTC.

V and J are TRBV4-1 and TRBJ2-1, with D possibly being TRBD1 or TRBD2 (5 bases each). The CDR3 runs 16 residues. V gave up 0 bases and J gave up 4 bases, with 13 bases separating them. CDR1 and CDR2 from the germline V gene are MGHRA and YSYEKL. The DNA for the CDR3 is TGCGCCAGCAGCCAAGATCGGGGCCGAACTTACAATGAGCAGTTCTTC. As protein: CASSQDRGRTYNEQFF.

This clone appeared a single time. The chain combines TRBV9 with TRBJ2-3; 10 bases align to TRBD2. Germline assignment: CDR1 SGDLS and CDR2 YYNGEE. CDR3 size: 14 residues. V trimming: 0 bases; J trimming: 6 bases; junction bases outside the gene matches: 1. CDR3 loop: CASSVELAGDTQYF. As DNA, the CDR3 is TGTGCCAGCAGCGTAGAACTAGCGGGGGATACGCAGTATTTT.

This clone was observed once. V gene TRBV19 combines with J gene TRBJ2-1; D is unresolved. Germline loops: CDR1 LNHDA, CDR2 SQIVND (reference sequence). The CDR3 loop spans 13 amino acids. The V gene lost 3 bases and the J gene lost 6 bases, with 9 bases spanning the gap. In nucleotides, the CDR3 is TGTGCCAGTAGTATGTCCTCCACCAATGAGCAGTTCTTC. It translates to CASSMSSTNEQFF.

This chain links TRBV6-6 with TRBJ1-2, with a tentative D call TRBD1 (6 bases). CDR1 and CDR2 (germline): MNHNY, SVGAGI (reference sequence). The V and J ends lost 4 bases and 5 bases respectively, with 14 bases between them. There are 14 residues in the CDR3. This CDR3 is CASSSLLTGYGYTF. CDR3 bases: TGTGCCAGCAGTTCCCTCCTGACAGGATATGGCTACACCTTC.

V usage is TRBV4-1 and J usage is TRBJ2-7; the D is unclear. The CDR3 contains 15 residues. The germline V and J ends were trimmed by 0 bases and 3 bases, with 12 bases remaining between them. Germline CDR1 MGHRA, CDR2 YSYEKL. CDR3: CASSQEVPTNYEQYF. The CDR3 DNA reads TGCGCCAGCAGCCAAGAGGTCCCTACGAACTACGAGCAGTACTTC.

The chain employs TRBV6-5 and TRBJ2-7, with TRBD2 as a possible D gene (6 bases). CDR3 length: 15 amino acids. Trimming left V 2 bases short and J 0 bases short, with 11 bases between. Germline CDR1 and CDR2: MNHEY and SVGAGI. CDR3 region: CASSYQAGFSYEQYF. Here the CDR3 DNA reads TGTGCCAGCAGTTACCAGGCGGGGTTCTCCTACGAGCAGTACTTC.

This clone was seen a single time. The sample contains more than one DNA sequence encoding this CDR3. This sequence joins TRBV19 and TRBJ2-7; perhaps TRBD1 as D (6 bases). Germline V CDR1 and CDR2: LNHDA, SQIVND (reference sequence). Trimming removed 5 bases at V and 0 bases at J, with 11 bases between. The CDR3 covers 14 residues. The CDR3 nucleotides read TGTGCCAGTAGTTTCAGGGGCGCCTCCTACGAGCAGTACTTC. This codes for CASSFRGASYEQYF.

In the case of this clone: This specimen includes other DNA sequences encoding the same CDR3. This rearrangement joins TRBV27 to TRBJ2-7, with TRBD2 matching over 7 bases. J was trimmed by 1 base and V by 3 bases; bases with no gene match: 3. The CDR3 sequence is 14 residues long. CDR1 and CDR2 from the germline V gene are MNHEY and SMNVEV (reference sequence). CDR3 amino acids: CASSFVGGSYEQYF. The CDR3 nucleotides read TGTGCCAGCAGTTTTGTGGGGGGGTCCTACGAGCAGTACTTC.

J is TRBJ1-4 and V is TRBV5-4; 9 positions agree with TRBD1. The CDR3 spans 18 residues. Germline CDR1 reads SGHNT; CDR2 reads YYREEE (reference sequence). Germline trimming cut 4 bases from V and 8 bases from J; bases unmatched to any gene: 18. CDR3 DNA: TGTGCCAGCAGCCGCGTCCCGGGACAGGGATCGGCAAAAGAAAAACTGTTTTTT. Amino acid sequence: CASSRVPGQGSAKEKLFF.

This rearrangement joins TRBV2 to TRBJ2-1; D not certain. Trimming left V 8 bases short and J 8 bases short, with 22 bases between. Germline CDR1 reads SNHLY; CDR2 reads FYNNEI. The CDR3 totals 15 residues. The CDR3 coding sequence is TGTGCCAGCCCTCCCTCCGGACGCCTGTGGGATGAGCAGTTCTTC. Encoded protein: CASPPSGRLWDEQFF.

The chain uses TRBV7-9 and TRBJ2-6; D is ambiguous. Germline CDR1 is SEHNR and CDR2 is FQNEAQ (reference sequence). The germline V and J ends were trimmed by 4 bases and 2 bases, with 21 bases remaining between them. The CDR3 loop spans 19 amino acids. The CDR3 reads CASSSPAVPRLPGANVLTF. In DNA form, the CDR3 reads TGTGCCAGCAGCTCTCCTGCGGTCCCCCGCTTGCCTGGGGCCAACGTCCTGACTTTC.

This clone was seen a single time. This chain uses TRBV7-8 with TRBJ2-3, with no clear D. Germline values: CDR1 SGHVS, CDR2 FQNEAQ. Deletions cut 5 bases from V and 1 base from J, with 16 bases between. The CDR3 covers 16 residues. DNA for the CDR3: TGTGCCAGCAGCCCCCCCGCGAGGAGCGGCACAGATACGCAGTATTTT. As protein: CASSPPARSGTDTQYF.